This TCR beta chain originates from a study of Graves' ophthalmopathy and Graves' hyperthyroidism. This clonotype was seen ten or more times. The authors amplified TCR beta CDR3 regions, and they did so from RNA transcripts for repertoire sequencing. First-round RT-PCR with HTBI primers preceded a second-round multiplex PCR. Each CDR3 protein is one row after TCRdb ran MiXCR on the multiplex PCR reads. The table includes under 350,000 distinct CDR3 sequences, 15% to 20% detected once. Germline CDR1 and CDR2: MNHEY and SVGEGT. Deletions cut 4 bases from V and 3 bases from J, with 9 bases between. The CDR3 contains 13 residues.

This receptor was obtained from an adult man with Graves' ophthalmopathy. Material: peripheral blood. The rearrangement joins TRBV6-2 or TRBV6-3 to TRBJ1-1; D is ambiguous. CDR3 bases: TGTGCCAGCAGTTTCCGGGCCCACACTGAAGCTTTCTTT. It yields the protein CASSFRAHTEAFF.